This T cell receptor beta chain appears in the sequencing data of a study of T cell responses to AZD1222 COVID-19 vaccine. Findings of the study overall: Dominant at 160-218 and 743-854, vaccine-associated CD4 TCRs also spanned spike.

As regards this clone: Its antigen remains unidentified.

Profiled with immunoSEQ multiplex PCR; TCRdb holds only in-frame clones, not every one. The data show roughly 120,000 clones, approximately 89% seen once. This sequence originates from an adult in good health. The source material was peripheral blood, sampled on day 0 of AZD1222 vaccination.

The CDR3 reads CATQDAAGGRSAGYTF. The CDR3, as DNA: TGCGCCACCCAGGACGCGGCGGGCGGGCGATCGGCTGGCTACACCTTC. The genes are TRBV5-1 and TRBJ1-2; D gene ambiguous. Between the trimmed V and J ends, which lost 9 bases and 7 bases, there was a span of 28 bases. CDR3 length: 16 residues. Germline loops: CDR1 SGHRS, CDR2 YFSETQ.